The entry below describes one T cell receptor (beta chain). The data derive from a study of blood T cell repertoires in COVID-19. Assignment of participants to cohorts was predicated upon participant-reported clinical history. Symptom resolution, clearance, or two negative PCRs marked the recovered donors of Cohort 3. Authors' data handling: Amplified reference gene primers provided the basis for estimating nucleated cell counts. Only in-frame clones appear in the TCRdb table, and some are missing; sequencing was by immunoSEQ multiplex PCR. V, J and clone size are taken as reported in that table, and D and trimming were inferred from the DNA itself. The data show roughly 310,000 clones, about nine tenths seen once. Trimming removed 3 bases at V and 4 bases at J, with 12 bases between. Germline CDR1 SQVTM, CDR2 ANQGSEA. The CDR3 runs to 13 residues.

The chain combines TRBV29-1 with TRBJ1-2; D may be TRBD1 (6 bases). The origin of this receptor is a man between 60 and 70 years old who had recovered from COVID-19. Sequenced: PBMCs or T cells enriched from blood (not recorded which). This CDR3 is CSVDGGLPYGYTF. The CDR3 DNA follows: TGCAGCGTTGACGGGGGGCTTCCCTATGGCTACACCTTC.